The present TCR beta chain was sequenced within a study of blood T cell repertoires in COVID-19. Study context: Nucleic acid was either cDNA or gDNA, and it came from T cells, B-cell-depleted T cells, or PBMCs.

In the original processing: Cell counts per sample came from amplifying reference gene primers. Sequenced by immunoSEQ multiplex PCR; TCRdb stores in-frame clones only, minus some. The V and J calls and the clone size are those of that table, but D and trimming were determined from the DNA. The sample records about 100,000 clones, roughly 80% being singletons. The CDR3 totals 13 residues. Looked up from germline, CDR1 is SGHAT and CDR2 is FQNNGV. V lost 0 bases to trimming and J lost 8 bases, with 10 bases between them. This receptor was taken from a man between 70 and 80 years old with active or convalescent COVID-19. The sample was peripheral blood. The chain uses TRBV11-2 and TRBJ1-2, with D uncertain. CDR3 sequence (DNA): TGTGCCAGCAGCTTAGATCTTGCAGCGGGCTACACCTTC. Its translation: CASSLDLAAGYTF. The variable domain in full, completed from reference TRBV11-2 and TRBJ1-2, reads EAGVAQSPRYKIIEKRQSVAFWCNPISGHATLYWYQQILGQGPKLLIQFQNNGVVDDSQLPKDRFSAERLKGVDSTLKIQPAKLEDSAVYLCASSLDLAAGYTFGSGTRLTVV.